This TCR beta chain comes out of a study of Ad26.COV2.S vaccination and SARS-CoV-2 variants. The wider study: Donor had been placed in the Ad26.COV2.S arm of the COV1001 trial. General study findings and limits: The study found similar non-spike TCR breadth in vaccine and placebo recipients.

Sequencing was performed with immunoSEQ multiplex PCR; in TCRdb, only in-frame clones are kept and a portion is missing. The sample lists about 350,000 clones; roughly 84% were seen once. Germline values: CDR1 SGDLS, CDR2 YYNGEE. V trimming: 3 bases; J trimming: 1 base; junction bases outside the gene matches: 2. The CDR3 has 15 amino acids. On this clone: Its antigen is not identified.

Indicated treatment: roughly 20 received Ad26.COV2.S at low or high dose, single or two shots; about five received placebo; per-sample allocation not given. Sampling was performed 63 days after the first vaccine or placebo injection. Donation came from an adult in Boston who was aged 18-55 years. Wuhan-strain SARS-CoV-2 spike was expressed by the Ad26 vector that made up the vaccine. The clonotype comes from a person aged 18-60 years who received the Ad26.COV2.S COVID-19 vaccine or a placebo. V and J are TRBV9 and TRBJ2-3; TRBD2 matches 10 bases. The material sequenced was peripheral blood, taken in a trial of Ad26.COV2.S vaccine versus placebo. The CDR3 region has the DNA TGTGCCAGCAGCGCCGGACTAGCGGGCACAGATACGCAGTATTTT. This encodes CASSAGLAGTDTQYF.